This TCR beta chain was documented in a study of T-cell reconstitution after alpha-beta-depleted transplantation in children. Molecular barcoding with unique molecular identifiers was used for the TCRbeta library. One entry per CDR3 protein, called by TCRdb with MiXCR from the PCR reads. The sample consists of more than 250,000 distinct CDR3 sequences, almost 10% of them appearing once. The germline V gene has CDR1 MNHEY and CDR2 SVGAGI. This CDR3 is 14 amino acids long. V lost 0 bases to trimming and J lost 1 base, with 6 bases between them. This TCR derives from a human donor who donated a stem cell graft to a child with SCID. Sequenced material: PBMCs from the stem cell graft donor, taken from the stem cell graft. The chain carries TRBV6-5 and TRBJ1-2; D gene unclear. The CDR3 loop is CASSYSGSNYGYTF. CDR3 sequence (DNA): TGTGCCAGCAGTTACTCTGGCAGTAACTATGGCTACACCTTC.